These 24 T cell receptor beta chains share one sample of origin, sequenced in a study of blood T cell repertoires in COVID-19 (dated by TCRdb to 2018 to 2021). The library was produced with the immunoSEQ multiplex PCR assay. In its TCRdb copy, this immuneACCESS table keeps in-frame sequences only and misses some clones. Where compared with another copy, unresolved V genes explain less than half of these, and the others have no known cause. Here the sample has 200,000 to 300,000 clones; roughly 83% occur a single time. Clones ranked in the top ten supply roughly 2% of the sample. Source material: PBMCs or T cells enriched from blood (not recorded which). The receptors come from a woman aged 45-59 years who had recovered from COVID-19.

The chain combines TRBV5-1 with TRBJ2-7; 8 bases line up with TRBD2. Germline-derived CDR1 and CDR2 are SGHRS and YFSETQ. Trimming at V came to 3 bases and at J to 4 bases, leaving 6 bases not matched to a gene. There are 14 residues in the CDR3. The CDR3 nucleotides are TGCGCCAGCAGCTCGGGACTAGATACTTACGAGCAGTACTTC. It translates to CASSSGLDTYEQYF.

The CDR3 loop reads CASSPAEGYNEQFF. The CDR3 DNA follows: TGCGCCAGCAGTCCCGCGGAGGGGTACAATGAGCAGTTCTTC. V usage is TRBV4-3 and J usage is TRBJ2-1; a weak D match, TRBD2 (6 bases). Germline V gene data show CDR1 as LGHNA and CDR2 as YSLEER. CDR3 length: 14 residues. Trimming took 6 bases from V and 4 from J, leaving 13 bases between them.

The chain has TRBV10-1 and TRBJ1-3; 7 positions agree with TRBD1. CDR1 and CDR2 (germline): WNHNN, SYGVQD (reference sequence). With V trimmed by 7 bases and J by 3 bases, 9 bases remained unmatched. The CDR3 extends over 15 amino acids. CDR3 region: CASMRTGDNGNTIYF. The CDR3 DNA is TGCGCCAGCATGAGGACAGGTGATAATGGAAACACCATATATTTT.

This CDR3 reads CASSFGNSNQPQHF. DNA of the CDR3: TGTGCCAGCAGCTTCGGTAACTCCAATCAGCCCCAGCATTTT. J is TRBJ1-5 and V is TRBV7-9; D ambiguous. Between the trimmed V and J ends, which lost 3 bases and 3 bases, there was a span of 9 bases. The CDR3 extends over 14 amino acids. Germline CDR1 reads SEHNR; CDR2 reads FQNEAQ (reference sequence).

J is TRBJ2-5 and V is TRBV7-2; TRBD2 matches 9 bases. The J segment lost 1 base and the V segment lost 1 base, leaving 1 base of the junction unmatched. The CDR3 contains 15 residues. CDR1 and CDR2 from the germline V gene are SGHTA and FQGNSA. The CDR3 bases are TGTGCCAGCAGCTTAGGTAGCGGGGGCCAAGAGACCCAGTACTTC. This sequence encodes CASSLGSGGQETQYF. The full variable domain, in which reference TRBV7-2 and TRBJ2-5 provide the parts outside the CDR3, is GAGVSQSPSNKVTEKGKDVELRCDPISGHTALYWYRQSLGQGLEFLIYFQGNSAPDKSGLPSDRFSAERTGGSVSTLTIQRTQQEDSAVYLCASSLGSGGQETQYFGPGTRLLVL.

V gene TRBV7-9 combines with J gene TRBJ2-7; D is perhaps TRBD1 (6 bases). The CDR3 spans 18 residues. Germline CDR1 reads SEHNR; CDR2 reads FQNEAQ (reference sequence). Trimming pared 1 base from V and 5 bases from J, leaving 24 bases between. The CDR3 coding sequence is TGTGCCAGCAGCTTAGTTGGGTGGGACATTCAGGGTCCTGACGAGCAGTACTTC. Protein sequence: CASSLVGWDIQGPDEQYF.

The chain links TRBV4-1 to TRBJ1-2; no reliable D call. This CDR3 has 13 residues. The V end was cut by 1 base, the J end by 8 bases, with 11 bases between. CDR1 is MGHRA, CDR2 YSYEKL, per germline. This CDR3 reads CASSQVGGEGYTF. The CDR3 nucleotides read TGCGCCAGCAGCCAAGTTGGCGGAGAAGGCTACACCTTC.

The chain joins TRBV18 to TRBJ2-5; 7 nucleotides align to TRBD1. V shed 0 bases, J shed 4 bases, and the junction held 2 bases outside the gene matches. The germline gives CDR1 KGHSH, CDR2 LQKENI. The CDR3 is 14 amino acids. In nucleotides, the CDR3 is TGTGCCAGCTCACCACCGAACAGGGGAGAGACCCAGTACTTC. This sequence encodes CASSPPNRGETQYF.

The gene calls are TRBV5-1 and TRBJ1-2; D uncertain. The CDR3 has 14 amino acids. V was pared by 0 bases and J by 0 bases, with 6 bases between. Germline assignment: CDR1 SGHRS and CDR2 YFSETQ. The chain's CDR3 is CASSLGGPNYGYTF. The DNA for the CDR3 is TGCGCCAGCAGCTTGGGCGGTCCTAACTATGGCTACACCTTC.

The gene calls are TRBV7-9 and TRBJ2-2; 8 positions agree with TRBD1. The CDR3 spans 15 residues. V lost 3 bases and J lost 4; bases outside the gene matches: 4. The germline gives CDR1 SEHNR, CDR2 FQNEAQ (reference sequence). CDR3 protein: CASSFHTGGTGELFF. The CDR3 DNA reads TGTGCCAGCAGCTTTCACACAGGGGGCACCGGGGAGCTGTTTTTT.

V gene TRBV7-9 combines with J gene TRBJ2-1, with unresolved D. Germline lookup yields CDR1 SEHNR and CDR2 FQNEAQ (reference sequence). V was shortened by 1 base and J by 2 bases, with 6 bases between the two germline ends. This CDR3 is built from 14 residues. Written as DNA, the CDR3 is TGTGCCAGCAGCTTAGGTAGCACCTACAATGAGCAGTTCTTC. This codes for CASSLGSTYNEQFF.

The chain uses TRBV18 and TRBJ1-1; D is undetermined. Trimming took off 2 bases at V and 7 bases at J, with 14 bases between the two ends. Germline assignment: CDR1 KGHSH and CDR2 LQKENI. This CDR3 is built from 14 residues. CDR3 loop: CASSPVEGVGEAFF. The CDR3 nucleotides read TGTGCCAGCTCACCAGTGGAGGGAGTGGGTGAAGCTTTCTTT.

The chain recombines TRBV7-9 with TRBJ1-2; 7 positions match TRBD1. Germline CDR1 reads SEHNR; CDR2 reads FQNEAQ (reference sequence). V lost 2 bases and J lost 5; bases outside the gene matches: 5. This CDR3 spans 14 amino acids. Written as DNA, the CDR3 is TGTGCCAGCAGCTTATCGACAGGGCCTTATGGCTACACCTTC. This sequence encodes CASSLSTGPYGYTF.

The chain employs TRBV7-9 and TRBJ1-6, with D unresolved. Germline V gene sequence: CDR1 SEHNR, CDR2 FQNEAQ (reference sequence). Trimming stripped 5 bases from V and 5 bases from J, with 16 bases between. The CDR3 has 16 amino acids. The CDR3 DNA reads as TGTGCCAGCAGCCCACCGGGCGGCGGGCATAATTCACCCCTCCACTTT. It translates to CASSPPGGGHNSPLHF.

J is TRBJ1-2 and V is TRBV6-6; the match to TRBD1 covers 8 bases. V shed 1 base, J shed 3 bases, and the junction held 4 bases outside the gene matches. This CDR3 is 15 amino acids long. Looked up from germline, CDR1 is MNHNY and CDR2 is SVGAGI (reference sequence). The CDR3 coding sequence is TGTGCCAGCAGTTACTTCCCACAGGGGGACTATGGCTACACCTTC. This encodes CASSYFPQGDYGYTF.

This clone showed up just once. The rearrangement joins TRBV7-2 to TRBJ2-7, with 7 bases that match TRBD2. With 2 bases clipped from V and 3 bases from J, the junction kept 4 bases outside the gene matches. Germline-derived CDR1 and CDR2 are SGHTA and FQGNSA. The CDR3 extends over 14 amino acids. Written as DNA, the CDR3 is TGTGCCAGCAGCTTAACCGGGGACTACTACGAGCAGTACTTC. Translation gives CASSLTGDYYEQYF.

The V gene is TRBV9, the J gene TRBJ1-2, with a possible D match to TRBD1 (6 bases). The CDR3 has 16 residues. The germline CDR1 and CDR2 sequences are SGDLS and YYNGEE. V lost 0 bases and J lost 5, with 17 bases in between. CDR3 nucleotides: TGTGCCAGCAGCGTAGATAGCTCGGGCAGGGGATATGGCTACACCTTC. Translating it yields CASSVDSSGRGYGYTF. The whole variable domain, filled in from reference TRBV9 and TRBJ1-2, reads DSGVTQTPKHLITATGQRVTLRCSPRSGDLSVYWYQQSLDQGLQFLIQYYNGEERAKGNILERFSAQQFPDLHSELNLSSLELGDSALYFCASSVDSSGRGYGYTFGSGTRLTVV.

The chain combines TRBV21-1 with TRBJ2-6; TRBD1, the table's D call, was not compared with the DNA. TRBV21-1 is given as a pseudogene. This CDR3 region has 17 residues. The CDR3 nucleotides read TGTGCCAGCAGCGAGCAGGACAGCCAGTCTGGGGCCAACGTCCTGACTTTC. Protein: CASSEQDSQSGANVLTF.

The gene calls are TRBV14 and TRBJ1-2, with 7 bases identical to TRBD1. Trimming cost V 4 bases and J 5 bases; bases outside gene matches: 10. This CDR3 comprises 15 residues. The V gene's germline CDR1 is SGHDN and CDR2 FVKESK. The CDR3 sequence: CASSPLDRALYGYTF. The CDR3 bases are TGTGCCAGCAGCCCATTAGACAGGGCCCTTTATGGCTACACCTTC. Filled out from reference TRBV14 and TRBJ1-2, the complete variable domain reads EAGVTQFPSHSVIEKGQTVTLRCDPISGHDNLYWYRRVMGKEIKFLLHFVKESKQDESGMPNNRFLAERTGGTYSTLKVQPAELEDSGVYFCASSPLDRALYGYTFGSGTRLTVV.

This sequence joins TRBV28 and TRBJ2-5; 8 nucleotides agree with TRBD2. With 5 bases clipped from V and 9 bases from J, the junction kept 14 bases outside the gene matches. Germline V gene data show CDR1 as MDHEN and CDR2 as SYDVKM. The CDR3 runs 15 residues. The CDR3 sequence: CASSASLAGTPPQYF. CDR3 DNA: TGTGCCAGCAGTGCCTCCTTAGCGGGGACCCCTCCCCAGTACTTC.

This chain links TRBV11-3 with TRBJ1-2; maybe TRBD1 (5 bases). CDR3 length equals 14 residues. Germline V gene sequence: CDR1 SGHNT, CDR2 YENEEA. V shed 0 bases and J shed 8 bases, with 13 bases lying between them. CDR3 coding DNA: TGTGCCAGCAGCTTAGAGTCAGGGCGGGAAGGCTACACCTTC. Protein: CASSLESGREGYTF.

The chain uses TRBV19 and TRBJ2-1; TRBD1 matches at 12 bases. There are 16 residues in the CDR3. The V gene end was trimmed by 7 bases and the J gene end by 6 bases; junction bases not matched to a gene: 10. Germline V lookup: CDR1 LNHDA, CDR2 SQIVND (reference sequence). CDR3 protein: CASTQMGTGGLNEQFF. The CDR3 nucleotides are TGTGCCAGTACCCAAATGGGGACAGGGGGCCTCAATGAGCAGTTCTTC.

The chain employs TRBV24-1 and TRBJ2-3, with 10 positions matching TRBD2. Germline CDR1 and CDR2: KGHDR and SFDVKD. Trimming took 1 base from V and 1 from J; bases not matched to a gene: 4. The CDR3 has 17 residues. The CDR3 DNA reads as TGTGCCACCAGTGATTTTTGGGGGACTAGCGGCACAGATACGCAGTATTTT. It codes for CATSDFWGTSGTDTQYF.

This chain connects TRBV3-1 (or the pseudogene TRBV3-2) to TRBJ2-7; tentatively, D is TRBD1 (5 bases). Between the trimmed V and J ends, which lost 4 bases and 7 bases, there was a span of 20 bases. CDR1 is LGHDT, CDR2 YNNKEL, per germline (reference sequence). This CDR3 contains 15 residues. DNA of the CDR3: TGTGCCAGCAGCCCCCCCGGGTTAGGGGCAAGGGAGCAGTACTTC. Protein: CASSPPGLGAREQYF.